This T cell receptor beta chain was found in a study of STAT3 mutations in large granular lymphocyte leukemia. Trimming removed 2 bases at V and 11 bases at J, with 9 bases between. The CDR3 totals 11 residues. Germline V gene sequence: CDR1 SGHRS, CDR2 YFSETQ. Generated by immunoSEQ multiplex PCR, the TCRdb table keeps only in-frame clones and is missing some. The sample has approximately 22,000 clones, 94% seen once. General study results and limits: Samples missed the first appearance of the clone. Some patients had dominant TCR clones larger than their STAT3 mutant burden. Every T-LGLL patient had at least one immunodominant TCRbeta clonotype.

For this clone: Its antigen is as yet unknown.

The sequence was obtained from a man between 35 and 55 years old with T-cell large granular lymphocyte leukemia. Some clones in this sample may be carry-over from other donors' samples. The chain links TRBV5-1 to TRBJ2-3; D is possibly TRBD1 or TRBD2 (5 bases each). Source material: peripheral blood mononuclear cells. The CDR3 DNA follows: TGCGCCAGCAGCTTTCGGGACCTGCAGTATTTT. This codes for CASSFRDLQYF.